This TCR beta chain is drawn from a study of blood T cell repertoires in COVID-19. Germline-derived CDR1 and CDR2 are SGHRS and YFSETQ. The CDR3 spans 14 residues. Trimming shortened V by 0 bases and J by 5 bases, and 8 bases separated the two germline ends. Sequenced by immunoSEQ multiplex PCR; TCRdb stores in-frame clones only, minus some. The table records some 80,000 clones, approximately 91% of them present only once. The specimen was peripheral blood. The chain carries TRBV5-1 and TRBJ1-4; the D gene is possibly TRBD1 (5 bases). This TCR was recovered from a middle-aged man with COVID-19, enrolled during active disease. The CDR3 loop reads CASSLEDTNEKLFF. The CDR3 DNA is TGCGCCAGCAGCTTGGAGGACACCAATGAAAAACTGTTTTTT. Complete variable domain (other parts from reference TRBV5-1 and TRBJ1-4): KAGVTQTPRYLIKTRGQQVTLSCSPISGHRSVSWYQQTPGQGLQFLFEYFSETQRNKGNFPGRFSGRQFSNSRSEMNVSTLELGDSALYLCASSLEDTNEKLFFGSGTQLSVL.